What follows are 13 T cell receptor beta chains derived from one specimen sequenced in a study of Tregs in tolerant kidney transplant recipients. The data were produced by immunoSEQ multiplex PCR, yet TCRdb's version contains in-frame clones alone and is incomplete. The sample lists 240,000 or so clones; around 82% were seen once. Input material: CD4+ T cells from blood. The source is a human donor in good health.

V usage is TRBV11-2 and J usage is TRBJ2-3, with TRBD2 identical over 10 bases. J was trimmed by 2 bases and V by 3 bases; bases with no gene match: 8. The CDR3 consists of 17 residues. The germline V gene encodes CDR1 SGHAT and CDR2 FQNNGV. As DNA, the CDR3 is TGTGCCAGCAGCTTTACAGCGGGAGGGACTAACACAGATACGCAGTATTTT. This encodes CASSFTAGGTNTDTQYF.

This chain joins TRBV18 and TRBJ2-7, with 10 nucleotides matching TRBD2. With V trimmed by 3 bases and J by 7 bases, 6 bases remained unmatched. The CDR3 consists of 14 residues. Germline V CDR1 and CDR2: KGHSH, LQKENI. The CDR3 nucleotides read TGTGCCAGCTCACCGAGCGGGGGGGCCGGGGAGCAGTACTTC. Translated, it gives CASSPSGGAGEQYF.

The V and J genes are TRBV6-6 and TRBJ1-5, with TRBD1 matching 8 bases. The CDR3 is made up of 13 amino acids. The germline CDR1 and CDR2 sequences are MNHNY and SVGAGI (reference sequence). The trim removed 7 bases at V and 5 bases at J, leaving 4 bases unmatched. The CDR3 nucleotides read TGTGCCAGCACACTACAGGGGGATCAGCCCCAGCATTTT. Encoded protein: CASTLQGDQPQHF.

This clone was picked up a small number of times. The chain is built from TRBV11-2 and TRBJ2-5; TRBD1 matches 7 bases. Germline loops: CDR1 SGHAT, CDR2 FQNNGV. This CDR3 spans 16 amino acids. V shed 3 bases, J shed 1 base, and the junction held 8 bases outside the gene matches. The CDR3 sequence is CASSFRQGGPQETQYF. CDR3 bases: TGTGCCAGCAGCTTTAGACAGGGTGGACCCCAAGAGACCCAGTACTTC.

This clone was detected once. V and J are TRBV6-1 and TRBJ2-5; tentative D call: TRBD2 (6 bases). The CDR3 has 13 residues. Germline V gene sequence: CDR1 MNHNS, CDR2 SASEGT. Trimming took 5 bases from V and 6 from J, leaving 13 bases between them. As DNA, the CDR3 is TGTGCCAGCAGTCTGACTAGTATAAAGACCCAGTACTTC. Amino acids: CASSLTSIKTQYF.

This chain uses TRBV30 with TRBJ1-2; unclear D gene. Germline V gene lookup returns CDR1 GTSNPN and CDR2 SVGIG (reference sequence). With 2 bases removed from V and 0 bases from J, the gap between germline ends came to 13 bases. The CDR3 totals 15 residues. CDR3 nucleotides: TGTGCCTGGAGTATGGGGATTGCAGCTAACTATGGCTACACCTTC. It is translated as CAWSMGIAANYGYTF.

This clone was detected only a few times. The J gene is TRBJ1-5, the V gene TRBV5-4, with D maybe TRBD1 (6 bases). Trimming pared 3 bases from V and 4 bases from J, leaving 17 bases between. There are 16 residues in the CDR3. Looked up from germline, CDR1 is SGHNT and CDR2 is YYREEE (reference sequence). CDR3 region: CASSSGTGQGNQPQHF. The CDR3 DNA reads TGTGCCAGCAGCTCGGGAACAGGGCAGGGGAATCAGCCCCAGCATTTT.

This clone was counted only a few times. J is TRBJ2-1 and V is TRBV5-6; no definite D call. The ends were cut back, 5 bases at V and 2 bases at J, with 11 bases in the middle. This CDR3 comprises 14 residues. CDR1 and CDR2 from the germline V gene are SGHDT and YYEEEE. CDR3 amino acids: CASSLGSPYNEQFF. Written as DNA, the CDR3 is TGTGCCAGCAGTTTAGGGTCTCCCTACAATGAGCAGTTCTTC.

V and J are TRBV7-2 and TRBJ2-1; 8 positions match TRBD2. Germline CDR1 SGHTA, CDR2 FQGNSA. This CDR3 contains 14 residues. The trim removed 1 base at V and 10 bases at J, leaving 6 bases unmatched. The CDR3: CASSLVWREVEQFF. The CDR3 DNA is TGTGCCAGCAGCTTAGTGTGGCGGGAGGTGGAGCAGTTCTTC.

This chain connects TRBV2 to TRBJ1-1; a possible D gene is TRBD1 (5 bases). V was trimmed by 7 bases and J by 3 bases, leaving 12 bases between them. This CDR3 has 13 residues. Germline V gives CDR1 SNHLY, CDR2 FYNNEI. In nucleotides, the CDR3 is TGTGCCAGCAACGGGGCCATGGACACTGAAGCTTTCTTT. Its translation is CASNGAMDTEAFF.

The V call is TRBV11-2, the J call TRBJ2-1, with TRBD2 identical over 10 bases. Germline CDR1 SGHAT, CDR2 FQNNGV. The CDR3 runs to 16 residues. Losses at the gene ends were 5 bases for V and 1 base for J; bases not matched to a gene: 5. CDR3 nucleotides: TGTGCCAGCAGCCCGGGGACTAGCGTTTCCTACAATGAGCAGTTCTTC. This translates into CASSPGTSVSYNEQFF.

The V and J genes are TRBV7-3 and TRBJ1-1; 7 bases fit TRBD1. From germline, CDR1 is SGHTA and CDR2 FQGTGA. The V and J ends lost 2 bases and 1 base, in that order; junction bases with no gene match: 4. The CDR3 runs to 15 residues. This chain's CDR3 is CASSLETGRNTEAFF. The CDR3 DNA reads as TGTGCCAGCAGCTTAGAGACAGGGAGGAACACTGAAGCTTTCTTT.

The V gene is TRBV14, the J gene TRBJ1-5; no definite D call. This CDR3 spans 14 amino acids. Germline V CDR1 and CDR2: SGHDN, FVKESK. Trimming took 4 bases from V and 5 from J, leaving 12 bases between them. CDR3 region: CASSPTSGDQPQHF. The CDR3 DNA reads as TGTGCCAGCAGCCCAACGAGTGGGGATCAGCCCCAGCATTTT.